The clone carrying this TCR beta chain counts as medium-sized (0.01 to 0.1%) by frequency. Its antigen is as yet unknown. Germline CDR1 reads SEHNR; CDR2 reads FQNEAQ (reference sequence). The CDR3 has 15 amino acids. The data are from a study of CXCR3-negative and CXCR3-positive naive CD8 T cells. Whole-study context: Each library gave roughly 1.5 +/- 0.3 million of roughly 140 million TRB reads. The study's findings and limits: More hydrophobic TRB CDR3s occurred in CXCR3-positive than in CXCR3-negative naive cells.

The authors prepared UMI-labeled TRB cDNA libraries by 5' RACE. TCRdb reprocessed the 5' RACE reads; each CDR3 protein has one entry and no DNA is given. Its clone listing holds under 7,000 distinct CDR3 sequences. The sample consisted of naive CXCR3+ CD8+ T cells from blood. The subset denotes: CD45RO-CCR7+CD27+CD95- naive CD8+ T cells expressing CXCR3 (TNR3+). This TCR came from a human donor in good health. Some clones in this sample may be carry-over from other donors' samples. The rearrangement uses TRBV7-9 and TRBJ1-2; the D call of TRBD1 rests on TCRdb alone, since no DNA is present to check it. The CDR3 loop reads CASSPQDWGDYGYTF.